The 12 T cell receptor beta chains reported below all come from one sample, sequenced in a study of blood T cell repertoires in COVID-19. Method: immunoSEQ multiplex PCR; TCRdb's copy keeps in-frame clones and lacks some. This sample yields around 290,000 clones, of which around 87% are seen a single time; around 8% belongs to the top ten. Sequencing was performed on peripheral blood. Every receptor here comes from a woman between 50 and 59 years old who had recovered from COVID-19.

This clone was counted many times. This chain links TRBV6-8 with TRBJ1-5; D might be TRBD1 (6 bases). Looked up from germline, CDR1 is MNHGY and CDR2 is SAAAGT. The CDR3 is 15 residues long. With 2 bases removed from V and 0 bases from J, the gap between germline ends came to 8 bases. CDR3 sequence: CASSYQGRSNQPQHF. The CDR3 DNA is TGTGCCAGCAGTTACCAGGGGCGTAGCAATCAGCCCCAGCATTTT.

The chain recombines TRBV19 with TRBJ1-2; 8 positions match TRBD1. Germline V gene data show CDR1 as LNHDA and CDR2 as SQIVND (reference sequence). The CDR3 totals 13 residues. V trimming: 6 bases; J trimming: 7 bases; junction bases outside the gene matches: 7. DNA for the CDR3: TGTGCCAGTAGAGACAGGGGACTAAGTGGCTACACCTTC. Translating gives CASRDRGLSGYTF. Together with reference TRBV19 and TRBJ1-2, the CDR3 gives the full variable domain: DGGITQSPKYLFRKEGQNVTLSCEQNLNHDAMYWYRQDPGQGLRLIYYSQIVNDFQKGDIAEGYSVSREKKESFPLTVTSAQKNPTAFYLCASRDRGLSGYTFGSGTRLTVV.

This clone appeared a single time. This chain connects TRBV27 to TRBJ1-1; TRBD1 aligns across 7 bases. With 4 bases clipped from V and 11 bases from J, the junction kept 13 bases outside the gene matches. Germline loops: CDR1 MNHEY, CDR2 SMNVEV (reference sequence). The CDR3 length is 14 residues. The CDR3 sequence: CASSSPTGLVGAFF. DNA for the CDR3: TGTGCCAGCAGTTCACCGACAGGGTTGGTGGGGGCTTTCTTT.

In this sample, this clone turned up once. The gene calls are TRBV11-2 and TRBJ1-6, with TRBD1 as a possible D gene (6 bases). Germline V gene data show CDR1 as SGHAT and CDR2 as FQNNGV. V lost 8 bases and J 7 bases, leaving 18 bases between the germline ends. CDR3 length equals 15 residues. Here the CDR3 DNA reads TGTGCCAGCCGCACCCAGGGAGGGGGAAATTCACCCCTCCACTTT. Encoded protein: CASRTQGGGNSPLHF.

The chain carries TRBV5-4 and TRBJ1-6, with D possibly matching TRBD1 (5 bases). The CDR3 spans 18 residues. V lost 2 bases, J lost 1 base, and 16 bases lay in between. Germline loops: CDR1 SGHNT, CDR2 YYREEE (reference sequence). Written as DNA, the CDR3 is TGTGCCAGCAGCTTTGGGGCAGTAGCTGGGTCCTATAATTCACCCCTCCACTTT. Encoded protein: CASSFGAVAGSYNSPLHF.

The count of this clone is one. The chain is built from TRBV7-2 and TRBJ2-5, with D perhaps matching TRBD1 (5 bases). The V and J ends lost 5 bases and 2 bases respectively, with 9 bases between them. The CDR3 totals 13 residues. Germline V CDR1 and CDR2: SGHTA, FQGNSA. For the CDR3, the DNA is TGTGCCAGCAGCCGAGACAGACAAGAGACCCAGTACTTC. It translates to CASSRDRQETQYF.

This chain joins TRBV29-1 and TRBJ1-1; D not certain. V lost 5 bases and J 4 bases, leaving 5 bases between the germline ends. This CDR3 region has 10 residues. The germline V gene encodes CDR1 SQVTM and CDR2 ANQGSEA. This CDR3 is CSVHFTEAFF. CDR3 DNA sequence: TGCAGCGTTCATTTCACTGAAGCTTTCTTT.

The chain employs TRBV5-5 and TRBJ2-2; D is possibly TRBD2 (6 bases). The CDR3 totals 12 residues. V shed 10 bases and J shed 2 bases, with 9 bases lying between them. Germline values: CDR1 SGHKS, CDR2 YYEKEE (reference sequence). Here the CDR3 reads CAAGRNTGELFF. The CDR3 DNA reads TGTGCCGCGGGGCGAAACACCGGGGAGCTGTTTTTT.

V usage is TRBV28 and J usage is TRBJ1-4; 8 nucleotides agree with TRBD1. Trimming took 5 bases from V and 8 from J; bases not matched to a gene: 7. The CDR3 runs to 14 residues. CDR1 is MDHEN and CDR2 is SYDVKM in the germline V gene. CDR3 coding DNA: TGTGCCAGCAGTCAGCAGGGGGCGCGGGAAAAACTGTTTTTT. This translates into CASSQQGAREKLFF.

This chain links TRBV5-1 with TRBJ1-1, with D unresolved. Germline-derived CDR1 and CDR2 are SGHRS and YFSETQ. The CDR3 runs 13 residues. Trimming removed 4 bases at V and 8 bases at J, with 15 bases between. The CDR3: CASSATGFREAFF. The CDR3 coding sequence is TGCGCCAGCAGCGCTACGGGATTTAGAGAAGCTTTCTTT.

The chain combines TRBV3-1 (or the pseudogene TRBV3-2) with TRBJ1-6; 7 bases map to TRBD1. The CDR3 consists of 15 residues. The germline V gene has CDR1 LGHDT and CDR2 YNNKEL (reference sequence). Trimming cost V 1 base and J 8 bases; bases outside gene matches: 5. The CDR3: CASSQVNTGDSPLHF. CDR3 coding DNA: TGTGCCAGCAGCCAAGTCAATACAGGGGATTCACCCCTCCACTTT.

This clone was counted between two and nine times. Here the CDR3 reads CASSITSGRADTQYF. CDR3 bases: TGTGCCAGTAGTATAACTAGCGGGAGAGCAGATACGCAGTATTTT. The chain uses TRBV19 and TRBJ2-3; 11 bases fit TRBD2. V was pared by 2 bases and J by 4 bases, with 2 bases of the junction left unmatched. The CDR3 totals 15 residues. Germline CDR1 reads LNHDA; CDR2 reads SQIVND (reference sequence).